These T cell receptor beta chains were read from a single sample in a study of T-cell reconstitution after alpha-beta-depleted transplantation in children. A single record per CDR3 protein comes from TCRdb applying MiXCR to the PCR reads. The table includes about 590,000 distinct CDR3 sequences, under 15% detected once. This material consisted of PBMCs, mostly from graft donor cells, taken 360 days after TCRalphabeta/CD19-depleted stem cell transplant. These receptors were obtained from a male patient younger than 18 who had a stem cell transplant for acute myeloid leukemia, so the T cells may come from the graft donor. Each CDR3 is given with its conserved first and last residue. Fields, in order: clone size, J gene, V gene, D gene, CDR3 protein, CDR3 DNA. D genes are given only for firm matches. Clone sizes are given selectively: once, few, many, or a class where the clone is expanded.

clone_size: .
j_call: TRBJ2-7
v_call: TRBV28
d_call: TRBD2
cdr3_aa: CASRGEGGEQYF
cdr3_nt: TGTGCCAGCAGGGGGGAGGGAGGCGAGCAGTACTTC

clone_size: few
j_call: TRBJ2-3
v_call: TRBV15
d_call: TRBD1
cdr3_aa: CATSRGGQGNTDTQYF
cdr3_nt: TGTGCCACCAGCAGAGGGGGACAGGGGAACACAGATACGCAGTATTTT

clone_size: many
j_call: TRBJ2-1
v_call: TRBV3-1
d_call: .
cdr3_aa: CASSQDSGNEQFF
cdr3_nt: TGTGCCAGCAGCCAAGATAGTGGCAATGAGCAGTTCTTC

clone_size: few
j_call: TRBJ2-3
v_call: TRBV20-1
d_call: .
cdr3_aa: CSARQTGGTDTQYF
cdr3_nt: TGCAGTGCTAGACAGACAGGCGGCACAGATACGCAGTATTTT

clone_size: .
j_call: TRBJ2-7
v_call: TRBV19
d_call: .
cdr3_aa: CASSITGGGSYEQYF
cdr3_nt: TGTGCCAGTAGTATCACCGGGGGTGGCTCCTACGAGCAGTACTTC

clone_size: .
j_call: TRBJ2-7
v_call: TRBV6-1
d_call: TRBD1
cdr3_aa: CASSGQGTQIYEQYF
cdr3_nt: TGTGCCAGCAGCGGACAGGGGACCCAAATCTACGAGCAGTACTTC

clone_size: many
j_call: TRBJ2-5
v_call: TRBV29-1
d_call: .
cdr3_aa: CSVSQEIRETQYF
cdr3_nt: TGCAGCGTTTCCCAGGAGATTCGAGAGACCCAGTACTTC

clone_size: .
j_call: TRBJ2-6
v_call: TRBV5-1
d_call: TRBD1
cdr3_aa: CASSLAGGGQGSGANVLTF
cdr3_nt: TGCGCCAGCAGCTTGGCTGGTGGGGGACAGGGCTCTGGGGCCAACGTCCTGACTTTC

clone_size: .
j_call: TRBJ2-1
v_call: TRBV4-2
d_call: .
cdr3_aa: CASSQDGFGEQFF
cdr3_nt: TGTGCCAGCAGCCAAGATGGATTCGGTGAGCAGTTCTTC

clone_size: .
j_call: TRBJ2-7
v_call: TRBV10-3
d_call: .
cdr3_aa: CAISDPAGPSYEQYF
cdr3_nt: TGTGCCATCAGTGATCCGGCCGGTCCTTCCTACGAGCAGTACTTC

clone_size: few
j_call: TRBJ1-1
v_call: TRBV28
d_call: .
cdr3_aa: CASRGGMNTEAFF
cdr3_nt: TGTGCCAGCAGAGGCGGCATGAACACTGAAGCTTTCTTT

clone_size: .
j_call: TRBJ2-2
v_call: TRBV11-2
d_call: .
cdr3_aa: CASSLVTGNTGELFF
cdr3_nt: TGTGCCAGCAGCTTAGTGACGGGGAACACCGGGGAGCTGTTTTTT

clone_size: many
j_call: TRBJ2-7
v_call: TRBV7-2
d_call: .
cdr3_aa: CASSLALQGSYEQYF
cdr3_nt: TGTGCCAGCAGCTTAGCGTTACAGGGTAGCTACGAGCAGTACTTC

clone_size: few
j_call: TRBJ2-1
v_call: TRBV7-2
d_call: .
cdr3_aa: CASSLALVYPYNEQFF
cdr3_nt: TGTGCCAGCAGCCTAGCCCTAGTATACCCCTACAATGAGCAGTTCTTC

clone_size: .
j_call: TRBJ2-1
v_call: TRBV25-1
d_call: .
cdr3_aa: CASSESSEQFF
cdr3_nt: TGTGCCAGCAGTGAATCCAGTGAGCAGTTCTTC

clone_size: .
j_call: TRBJ2-2
v_call: TRBV5-1
d_call: .
cdr3_aa: CASSRDTAGATGELFF
cdr3_nt: TGCGCCAGCAGCAGGGACACAGCTGGGGCCACCGGGGAGCTGTTTTTT

clone_size: many
j_call: TRBJ2-1
v_call: TRBV27
d_call: TRBD2
cdr3_aa: CASSLLAGVSGEQFF
cdr3_nt: TGTGCCAGCAGCTTACTAGCGGGAGTTTCTGGTGAGCAGTTCTTC

clone_size: .
j_call: TRBJ2-7
v_call: TRBV6-1
d_call: .
cdr3_aa: CASRPLQPGPLKGLYEQYF
cdr3_nt: TGTGCCAGCAGACCGCTGCAACCGGGACCCCTAAAAGGTCTCTACGAGCAGTACTTC

clone_size: few
j_call: TRBJ2-7
v_call: TRBV25-1
d_call: .
cdr3_aa: CASSAPGEQYF
cdr3_nt: TGTGCCAGCAGTGCCCCGGGCGAGCAGTACTTC

clone_size: few
j_call: TRBJ2-2
v_call: TRBV7-9
d_call: .
cdr3_aa: CASSSRPRTGELFF
cdr3_nt: TGTGCCAGCAGCTCACGACCTAGAACCGGGGAGCTGTTTTTT

clone_size: many
j_call: TRBJ1-6
v_call: TRBV28
d_call: .
cdr3_aa: CASSYLPFNSPLHF
cdr3_nt: TGTGCCAGCAGTTATCTACCTTTTAATTCACCCCTCCACTTT

clone_size: .
j_call: TRBJ2-1
v_call: TRBV6-2/TRBV6-3
d_call: .
cdr3_aa: CASSSWVKTYNEQFF
cdr3_nt: TGTGCCAGCAGTTCATGGGTGAAGACCTACAATGAGCAGTTCTTC

clone_size: few
j_call: TRBJ2-7
v_call: TRBV9
d_call: TRBD1
cdr3_aa: CASSQGGTGELGVYEQYF
cdr3_nt: TGTGCCAGCAGCCAAGGGGGGACAGGGGAATTGGGAGTCTACGAGCAGTACTTC

clone_size: .
j_call: TRBJ2-1
v_call: TRBV20-1
d_call: .
cdr3_aa: CSARVNGNEQFF
cdr3_nt: TGCAGTGCTAGAGTCAACGGGAATGAGCAGTTCTTC

clone_size: .
j_call: TRBJ1-1
v_call: TRBV15
d_call: TRBD1
cdr3_aa: CATSRAGQGDTEAFF
cdr3_nt: TGTGCCACCAGCAGAGCCGGACAGGGGGACACTGAAGCTTTCTTT

clone_size: .
j_call: TRBJ1-2
v_call: TRBV5-1
d_call: .
cdr3_aa: CASSFGMNYGYTF
cdr3_nt: TGCGCCAGCAGCTTTGGAATGAACTATGGCTACACCTTC

clone_size: few
j_call: TRBJ1-2
v_call: TRBV6-4
d_call: .
cdr3_aa: CASSDSTASYGYTF
cdr3_nt: TGTGCCAGCAGTGACTCGACAGCCAGCTATGGCTACACCTTC

clone_size: few
j_call: TRBJ1-5
v_call: TRBV20-1
d_call: .
cdr3_aa: CSARAYRGSNQPQHF
cdr3_nt: TGCAGTGCTAGAGCTTACCGAGGGAGCAATCAGCCCCAGCATTTT

clone_size: few
j_call: TRBJ1-1
v_call: TRBV10-3
d_call: .
cdr3_aa: CAISESRGGTEAFF
cdr3_nt: TGTGCCATCAGTGAGTCGAGGGGGGGCACTGAAGCTTTCTTT

clone_size: .
j_call: TRBJ2-3
v_call: TRBV30
d_call: TRBD2
cdr3_aa: CAWGLAADPDTQYF
cdr3_nt: TGTGCCTGGGGACTAGCGGCGGACCCAGATACGCAGTATTTT

clone_size: many
j_call: TRBJ1-1
v_call: TRBV5-1
d_call: .
cdr3_aa: CASSFTGYTEAFF
cdr3_nt: TGCGCCAGCAGCTTCACAGGTTACACTGAAGCTTTCTTT

clone_size: .
j_call: TRBJ2-1
v_call: TRBV9
d_call: TRBD2
cdr3_aa: CASTTSGLAGDPEENEQFF
cdr3_nt: TGTGCCAGCACCACATCCGGGCTAGCGGGAGACCCGGAAGAGAATGAGCAGTTCTTC

clone_size: few
j_call: TRBJ1-2
v_call: TRBV6-5
d_call: .
cdr3_aa: CASSYSFQGQNYGYTF
cdr3_nt: TGTGCCAGCAGTTACTCATTCCAGGGACAAAACTATGGCTACACCTTC

clone_size: .
j_call: TRBJ2-1
v_call: TRBV12-3/TRBV12-4
d_call: TRBD2
cdr3_aa: CASSLEASGLGEQFF
cdr3_nt: TGTGCCAGCAGTTTAGAGGCTAGCGGGCTCGGGGAGCAGTTCTTC

clone_size: few
j_call: TRBJ2-1
v_call: TRBV5-1
d_call: .
cdr3_aa: CASSRSGKEGNEQFF
cdr3_nt: TGCGCCAGCAGCAGGTCGGGGAAGGAGGGGAATGAGCAGTTCTTC

clone_size: .
j_call: TRBJ2-2
v_call: TRBV6-2/TRBV6-3
d_call: .
cdr3_aa: CASSYVGLAAGELIF
cdr3_nt: TGTGCCAGCAGTTATGTAGGTTTAGCGGCCGGGGAGCTGATTTTT

clone_size: .
j_call: TRBJ1-1
v_call: TRBV11-2
d_call: .
cdr3_aa: CASSLAPQGMNTEAFF
cdr3_nt: TGTGCCAGCAGCTTAGCGCCGCAGGGCATGAACACTGAAGCTTTCTTT

clone_size: .
j_call: TRBJ2-1
v_call: TRBV20-1
d_call: TRBD2
cdr3_aa: CSARPGAGGLNEQFF
cdr3_nt: TGCAGTGCCCGCCCTGGAGCGGGAGGGCTCAATGAGCAGTTCTTC

clone_size: few
j_call: TRBJ2-1
v_call: TRBV12-3/TRBV12-4
d_call: TRBD2
cdr3_aa: CASSPPGTSSSEQFF
cdr3_nt: TGTGCCAGCAGTCCGCCCGGGACTAGTAGCTCGGAGCAGTTCTTC

clone_size: .
j_call: TRBJ2-3
v_call: TRBV12-3/TRBV12-4
d_call: .
cdr3_aa: CTSSRYPLTSDGTDTQYF
cdr3_nt: TGTACCAGCAGTCGATATCCTTTGACGAGTGACGGCACAGATACGCAGTATTTT

clone_size: few
j_call: TRBJ2-1
v_call: TRBV30
d_call: .
cdr3_aa: CAWTRTKYNEQFF
cdr3_nt: TGTGCCTGGACCCGTACGAAGTACAATGAGCAGTTCTTC

clone_size: few
j_call: TRBJ2-1
v_call: TRBV4-2
d_call: TRBD2
cdr3_aa: CASSQDQGTSGRGNEQFF
cdr3_nt: TGTGCCAGCAGCCAAGATCAAGGAACTAGCGGGAGGGGCAATGAGCAGTTCTTC

clone_size: many
j_call: TRBJ2-7
v_call: TRBV29-1
d_call: TRBD1
cdr3_aa: CSANRGNYEQYF
cdr3_nt: TGCAGCGCTAACAGGGGAAACTACGAGCAGTACTTC